This TCR beta chain was retrieved from a study of blood T cell repertoires in COVID-19. This CDR3 is 16 amino acids long. CDR1 KGHSH and CDR2 LQKENI come from the germline V gene. V lost 2 bases to trimming and J lost 2 bases, with 15 bases between them. Participants were placed into cohorts based on the clinical history they reported. Sequenced by immunoSEQ multiplex PCR; TCRdb stores in-frame clones only, minus some. The table has 260,000 or so clones, 87% seen once. The sequence was collected from a woman aged 30 to 39 with acute COVID-19. Specimen: PBMCs or T cells enriched from blood (not recorded which). The gene calls are TRBV18 and TRBJ2-5; D is perhaps TRBD2 (6 bases). CDR3 in DNA: TGTGCCAGCTCACCAAGTGTGGAGGGAGAACAAGAGACCCAGTACTTC. This sequence encodes CASSPSVEGEQETQYF.